This passage covers 27 T cell receptor beta chains from one sample sequenced in a study of OX40 agonist ivuxolimab in advanced cancers. The method was immunoSEQ multiplex PCR; TCRdb's version includes in-frame clones alone and lacks a portion of them. Found here are about 94,000 clones, around 90% of them singletons; the top ten hold approximately 0.29%. The sample consisted of CD4+ or CD8+ T cells sorted from blood, taken in a trial of the OX40 agonist ivuxolimab. These receptors were taken from an adult with an advanced solid tumor such as melanoma, head and neck, liver or kidney cancer.

The chain recombines TRBV7-9 with TRBJ2-7, with 7 positions matching TRBD1. The length of the CDR3 is 15 residues. Per the germline V gene, CDR1 is SEHNR and CDR2 is FQNEAQ (reference sequence). V lost 5 bases to trimming and J lost 2 bases; unmatched junction nucleotides: 9. The CDR3 loop reads CASSTGTVSTYEQYF. The DNA for the CDR3 is TGTGCCAGCAGCACCGGGACAGTGAGTACCTACGAGCAGTACTTC.

V usage is TRBV9 and J usage is TRBJ2-7; a weak D match, TRBD2 (5 bases). Per germline, CDR1 SGDLS and CDR2 YYNGEE. V shed 4 bases and J shed 0 bases, with 8 bases lying between them. The CDR3 runs 13 residues. The CDR3 DNA follows: TGTGCCAGCAGCCTACGGGACTCCTACGAGCAGTACTTC. Protein product: CASSLRDSYEQYF.

The chain carries TRBV7-2 and TRBJ2-7; D unresolved. CDR1 is SGHTA, CDR2 FQGNSA, per germline. This CDR3 contains 12 residues. Deletions cut 5 bases from V and 3 bases from J, with 8 bases between. This chain's CDR3 is CASSPSGYEQYF. CDR3 DNA sequence: TGTGCCAGCAGCCCCTCGGGCTACGAGCAGTACTTC.

This rearrangement joins TRBV15 to TRBJ1-6; D may be TRBD1 (6 bases). The CDR3 has 15 amino acids. CDR1 is LNHNV and CDR2 is YYDKDF in the germline V gene (reference sequence). V was clipped by 3 bases and J by 7 bases, with 13 bases between them. The CDR3 coding sequence is TGTGCCACCAGCAGCCCCGGGACAAGAAATTCACCCCTCCACTTT. It translates to CATSSPGTRNSPLHF.

V and J are TRBV5-6 and TRBJ1-3; D gene uncertain. This CDR3 is built from 14 residues. Germline loops: CDR1 SGHDT, CDR2 YYEEEE. V was pared by 2 bases and J by 0 bases, with 6 bases between. CDR3 in DNA: TGTGCCAGCAGCTTTCTCAACTCTGGAAACACCATATATTTT. Residues: CASSFLNSGNTIYF.

As for this clone: One end of the junction varies from germline; a read error may be responsible. The CDR3 region is CASPGGAGSTIYF. DNA for the CDR3: TGTGCCAGCCCGGGAGGAGCTGGAAGCACCATATATTTT. The chain uses TRBV6-5 and TRBJ1-3; D is uncertain. The germline CDR1 and CDR2 sequences are MNHEY and SVGAGI. This CDR3 spans 13 amino acids.

V usage is TRBV25-1 and J usage is TRBJ1-2, with D hard to call. V was shortened by 6 bases and J by 2 bases, with 4 bases between the two germline ends. The CDR3 loop spans 11 amino acids. Germline V gene data show CDR1 as MGHDK and CDR2 as SYGVNS. CDR3 protein: CASSSNYGYTF. The CDR3 DNA reads as TGTGCCAGCAGCAGCAACTATGGCTACACCTTC.

This rearrangement joins TRBV5-4 to TRBJ2-7; 9 bases align to TRBD2. Germline trimming cut 4 bases from V and 2 bases from J; bases unmatched to any gene: 7. Germline V gene lookup returns CDR1 SGHNT and CDR2 YYREEE (reference sequence). The length of the CDR3 is 15 residues. The CDR3 region is CASSNSGGLPYEQYF. CDR3 bases: TGTGCCAGCAGCAATAGCGGGGGCCTCCCCTACGAGCAGTACTTC.

The rearrangement links TRBV11-3 to TRBJ2-7; D not resolved. CDR1 SGHNT and CDR2 YENEEA come from the germline V gene. Trimming took off 0 bases at V and 4 bases at J, with 13 bases between the two ends. The CDR3 runs to 15 residues. CDR3 loop: CASSLEGPWAYEQYF. The DNA of the CDR3 is TGTGCCAGCAGCTTAGAAGGGCCGTGGGCTTACGAGCAGTACTTC.

This clone was seen only once. The rearrangement uses TRBV11-1 and TRBJ1-2; maybe TRBD1 (5 bases). The CDR3 covers 15 residues. With 5 bases removed from V and 4 bases from J, the gap between germline ends came to 17 bases. The germline gives CDR1 SGHAT, CDR2 FQDESV (reference sequence). CDR3 coding DNA: TGTGCCAGCAGCCACGGGACGCTTGACGGCTATGGCTACACCTTC. Translating it yields CASSHGTLDGYGYTF.

The chain employs TRBV18 and TRBJ2-2, with 7 bases aligning to TRBD1. V trimming: 3 bases; J trimming: 0 bases; junction bases outside the gene matches: 4. The CDR3 runs 16 residues. From germline, CDR1 is KGHSH and CDR2 LQKENI. CDR3 DNA sequence: TGTGCCAGCTCACCCTTCGACAGGGCGAACACCGGGGAGCTGTTTTTT. Its protein product is CASSPFDRANTGELFF.

The chain has TRBV19 and TRBJ2-7; D is perhaps TRBD1 or TRBD2 (6 bases each). Germline V gene sequence: CDR1 LNHDA, CDR2 SQIVND (reference sequence). Trimming took 6 bases from V and 3 from J, leaving 21 bases between them. The CDR3 extends over 16 amino acids. The DNA for the CDR3 is TGTGCCAGTAGCAAGGGAATGCGGGGCAGGGGCTACGAGCAGTACTTC. This translates into CASSKGMRGRGYEQYF.

The chain employs TRBV7-2 and TRBJ2-7, with TRBD2 matching over 7 bases. From germline, CDR1 is SGHTA and CDR2 FQGNSA. The V segment lost 5 bases and the J segment 1 base; nucleotides outside the gene matches: 8. The CDR3 runs to 15 residues. CDR3 DNA: TGTGCCAGCAGCCCTAAGCGGGATACGTCCTACGAGCAGTACTTC. Translated: CASSPKRDTSYEQYF.

The chain employs TRBV11-3 and TRBJ2-3; 11 bases are shared with TRBD2. With 3 bases clipped from V and 6 bases from J, the junction kept 5 bases outside the gene matches. This CDR3 has 15 amino acids. Germline loops: CDR1 SGHNT, CDR2 YENEEA. DNA of the CDR3: TGTGCCAGCAGCTTTAGCGGGGGGGTCGGGGATACGCAGTATTTT. Translated: CASSFSGGVGDTQYF.

The chain combines TRBV27 with TRBJ1-5; a weak D match, TRBD1 (5 bases). In germline, CDR1 is MNHEY, CDR2 SMNVEV (reference sequence). Trimming took off 4 bases at V and 2 bases at J, with 6 bases between the two ends. The CDR3 has 13 amino acids. The DNA for the CDR3 is TGTGCCAGCAGTTCGGGACGCAATCAGCCCCAGCATTTT. Its translation: CASSSGRNQPQHF.

On this clone itself: Distinct nucleotide sequences in the sample also encode this CDR3. This chain connects TRBV18 to TRBJ1-5; no firm D call. This CDR3 is 14 amino acids long. The germline V and J ends were trimmed by 3 bases and 2 bases, with 8 bases remaining between them. Germline CDR1 and CDR2: KGHSH and LQKENI. This chain's CDR3 is CASSPGVGNQPQHF. DNA for the CDR3: TGTGCCAGCTCACCCGGAGTCGGCAATCAGCCCCAGCATTTT.

The rearrangement uses TRBV7-8 and TRBJ1-2; possible D gene TRBD1, 6 bases. Germline CDR1 is SGHVS and CDR2 is FQNEAQ. V dropped 5 bases and J dropped 2 bases, with 24 bases sitting between them. The CDR3 consists of 18 residues. CDR3 protein: CASSRYLTGTGGNYGYTF. The CDR3 DNA reads TGTGCCAGCAGCCGATACCTCACAGGGACCGGCGGAAACTATGGCTACACCTTC. Full variable domain (rest looked up from reference TRBV7-8 and TRBJ1-2): GAGVSQSPRYKVAKRGQDVALRCDPISGHVSLFWYQQALGQGPEFLTYFQNEAQLDKSGLPSDRFFAERPEGSVSTLKIQRTQQEDSAVYLCASSRYLTGTGGNYGYTFGSGTRLTVV.

This clone was observed a handful of times. The V call is TRBV15, the J call TRBJ1-1, with D unclear. Germline V gene sequence: CDR1 LNHNV, CDR2 YYDKDF (reference sequence). With 3 bases removed from V and 10 bases from J, the gap between germline ends came to 15 bases. CDR3 length equals 13 residues. The CDR3 coding sequence is TGTGCCACCAGCAGGGTGCACGTGCCCGGAGCTTTCTTT. It codes for CATSRVHVPGAFF. Complete variable domain (other parts from reference TRBV15 and TRBJ1-1): DAMVIQNPRYQVTQFGKPVTLSCSQTLNHNVMYWYQQKSSQAPKLLFHYYDKDFNNEADTPDNFQSRRPNTSFCFLDIRSPGLGDTAMYLCATSRVHVPGAFFGQGTRLTVV.

The chain links TRBV6-1 to TRBJ1-5; D ambiguous. Germline V CDR1 and CDR2: MNHNS, SASEGT. The V end was cut by 1 base, the J end by 6 bases, with 7 bases between. CDR3 length: 13 residues. The DNA of the CDR3 is TGTGCCAGCAGTGAAGGTAGGGCTCAGCCCCAGCATTTT. As protein: CASSEGRAQPQHF.

The count of this clone is one. The chain recombines TRBV25-1 with TRBJ1-2; D might be TRBD1 (6 bases). The CDR3 extends over 14 amino acids. V lost 6 bases and J lost 4, with 15 bases in between. Germline assignment: CDR1 MGHDK and CDR2 SYGVNS. CDR3 residues: CASRGDNSPYGYTF. Here the CDR3 DNA reads TGTGCCAGCAGGGGGGACAACTCCCCCTATGGCTACACCTTC.

The chain employs TRBV5-1 and TRBJ2-7, with TRBD1 identical over 9 bases. Trimming removed 4 bases from V and 4 bases from J; junction bases left unmatched: 9. This CDR3 is built from 15 residues. Per germline, CDR1 SGHRS and CDR2 YFSETQ. The DNA for the CDR3 is TGCGCCAGCAGCCGGTCCGGACAGGGGAGATACGAGCAGTACTTC. It encodes CASSRSGQGRYEQYF.

V and J are TRBV6-1 and TRBJ2-5; TRBD2 is a possible D gene (6 bases). Trimming left V 7 bases short and J 5 bases short, with 17 bases between. This CDR3 region has 14 residues. Germline loops: CDR1 MNHNS, CDR2 SASEGT. CDR3 nucleotide sequence: TGTGCCAGCAACAGAGAGGAGGGAGTCGAGACCCAGTACTTC. Translation: CASNREEGVETQYF.

The chain combines TRBV5-1 with TRBJ1-1, with D maybe TRBD1 (5 bases). CDR1 and CDR2 from the germline V gene are SGHRS and YFSETQ. This CDR3 is built from 15 residues. V was cut by 1 base and J by 0 bases, with 10 bases left in between. The CDR3 DNA is TGCGCCAGCAGCTTGCTTATAGGGGTGAACACTGAAGCTTTCTTT. It specifies CASSLLIGVNTEAFF. Based on the CDR3 plus reference TRBV5-1 and TRBJ1-1, the full variable domain is KAGVTQTPRYLIKTRGQQVTLSCSPISGHRSVSWYQQTPGQGLQFLFEYFSETQRNKGNFPGRFSGRQFSNSRSEMNVSTLELGDSALYLCASSLLIGVNTEAFFGQGTRLTVV.

V and J are TRBV5-1 and TRBJ2-1; the match to TRBD2 covers 8 bases. Germline CDR1 reads SGHRS; CDR2 reads YFSETQ. This CDR3 region has 15 residues. J lost 0 bases, V lost 4 bases, and 3 bases had no gene match. The CDR3 DNA sequence: TGCGCCAGCAGCGCCGGGACTAGCTCCTACAATGAGCAGTTCTTC. As protein: CASSAGTSSYNEQFF. Using reference TRBV5-1 and TRBJ2-1 for the parts outside the CDR3, the full variable domain is KAGVTQTPRYLIKTRGQQVTLSCSPISGHRSVSWYQQTPGQGLQFLFEYFSETQRNKGNFPGRFSGRQFSNSRSEMNVSTLELGDSALYLCASSAGTSSYNEQFFGPGTRLTVL.

The V and J genes are TRBV2 and TRBJ1-2; 7 bases align to TRBD1. This CDR3 has 13 amino acids. V was clipped by 5 bases and J by 8 bases; unmatched bases: 8. Per the germline V gene, CDR1 is SNHLY and CDR2 is FYNNEI. CDR3 region: CASSYQGDNGYTF. The CDR3 DNA reads as TGTGCCAGCAGTTACCAGGGGGACAACGGCTACACCTTC.

The CDR3 here is CASSLYRATIYNEQFF. The CDR3 DNA reads as TGTGCCAGCAGTCTGTACAGGGCCACCATCTACAATGAGCAGTTCTTC. The chain recombines TRBV28 with TRBJ2-1, with a weak D call TRBD1 (6 bases). The CDR3 consists of 16 residues. Germline lookup yields CDR1 MDHEN and CDR2 SYDVKM. V was trimmed by 5 bases and J by 3 bases, leaving 17 bases between them.

This chain connects TRBV4-2 to TRBJ2-5; D remains unclear. From germline, CDR1 is LGHNA and CDR2 YNFKEQ. The germline V and J ends were trimmed by 0 bases and 5 bases, with 4 bases remaining between them. This CDR3 has 12 residues. CDR3 nucleotides: TGTGCCAGCAGCCAAGAGGGGGAGACCCAGTACTTC. Amino acids: CASSQEGETQYF.